The source of this T cell receptor (beta chain) is a study of glioma-infiltrating T cells after dendritic cell vaccination. Time point specified: after dendritic cell vaccination, including at tumor progression/relapse. CDR3 length equals 19 residues. V lost 3 bases to trimming and J lost 6 bases; unmatched junction nucleotides: 13. Per the germline V gene, CDR1 is LNHDA and CDR2 is SQIVND (reference sequence). Method: immunoSEQ multiplex PCR; TCRdb's copy keeps in-frame clones and lacks some. The sample yields 100,000 to 120,000 clones, around 90% seen once. This specimen consisted of blood, obtained after dendritic cell vaccination. This chain joins TRBV19 and TRBJ2-2; 13 bases are shared with TRBD2. The TCR originated in a human donor with glioblastoma. CDR3 protein: CASSIGLAGDLHRAGELFF. Written as DNA, the CDR3 is TGTGCCAGTAGTATCGGACTAGCGGGGGACCTACACCGCGCCGGGGAGCTGTTTTTT. Full variable domain (rest looked up from reference TRBV19 and TRBJ2-2): DGGITQSPKYLFRKEGQNVTLSCEQNLNHDAMYWYRQDPGQGLRLIYYSQIVNDFQKGDIAEGYSVSREKKESFPLTVTSAQKNPTAFYLCASSIGLAGDLHRAGELFFGEGSRLTVL.